This T cell receptor beta chain is from a study of cytomegalovirus exposure and HLA in healthy donors. The germline CDR1 and CDR2 sequences are MNHEY and SVGAGI. CDR3 length equals 16 residues. V was clipped by 0 bases and J by 0 bases, with 11 bases between them. Concerning this clone: Its antigen is unknown.

Findings and limits, study-wide: Prior analysis indicated that the majority of TCR beta V segments exhibited productivity approximately 87% or approximately 30% of the time.

Use of 60 Vbeta and 13 Jbeta primers characterized the PCR. Measured with immunoSEQ multiplex PCR; TCRdb has only the in-frame clones, and not every one. Among some 170,000 clones listed, 65% to 85% were seen once. Sequenced input: PBMCs. The receptor's source is a female donor in good health and CMV-seronegative. The chain has TRBV6-5 and TRBJ1-2; D remains unclear. The CDR3 is CASSYSLLAPNYGYTF. DNA for the CDR3: TGTGCCAGCAGTTACTCTCTTCTGGCTCCTAACTATGGCTACACCTTC.